A selection of T cell receptor beta chains follows, all from one sample in a study of spatial heterogeneity in lung cancer. TCRdb reprocessed the 5' RACE reads with MiXCR, giving one entry per CDR3 protein. The sample records some 85,000 distinct CDR3 sequences, approximately 18% being singletons. The sample was PBMCs, taken at surgery. The receptor set was obtained from a male donor with early-stage non-small cell lung cancer. The CDR3 runs from the conserved cysteine through the conserved F or W. The order of the fields is J gene, clone size, V gene, D gene, CDR3 protein, CDR3 DNA. D genes are given only for firm matches. Size is omitted from some rows. Given values are once, few, many or a class for expanded clones.

>TRBJ2-1|few|TRBV5-1|.
CASSSSGANNEQFF
TGCGCCAGCAGCTCCTCGGGGGCCAACAATGAGCAGTTCTTC
>TRBJ2-5|few|TRBV30|TRBD1
CAWSYRGLETQYF
TGTGCCTGGAGTTACAGGGGGCTGGAGACCCAGTACTTC
>TRBJ1-3|.|TRBV28|TRBD1
CASTSPGQGTNTIYF
TGTGCCAGCACTTCCCCCGGACAGGGGACAAACACCATATATTTT
>TRBJ2-6|.|TRBV6-5|TRBD2
CASSSGGTSSGANVLTF
TGTGCCAGCAGTAGCGGGGGGACCAGCTCTGGGGCCAACGTCCTGACTTTC
>TRBJ2-3|many|TRBV20-1|TRBD1
CSATTGVSDTQYF
TGCAGTGCTACGACAGGGGTATCAGATACGCAGTATTTT
>TRBJ2-7|few|TRBV4-3|TRBD2
CASSQGTSGTYEQYF
TGCGCCAGCAGCCAGGGGACTAGCGGGACCTACGAGCAGTACTTC
>TRBJ2-2|many|TRBV7-6|.
CASSRNEGPTGELFF
TGTGCCAGCAGCCGAAATGAGGGACCCACCGGGGAGCTGTTTTTT
>TRBJ1-2|few|TRBV7-9|.
CASSSPRPGVYGYTF
TGTGCCAGCAGCTCCCCCCGGCCAGGGGTTTATGGCTACACCTTC
>TRBJ2-6|many|TRBV20-1|.
CSARDQGSGANVLTF
TGCAGTGCTAGAGATCAAGGGTCTGGGGCCAACGTCCTGACTTTC
>TRBJ2-3|.|TRBV11-1|TRBD1
CASSADRGRNTDTQYF
TGTGCCAGCAGCGCGGACAGGGGAAGGAACACAGATACGCAGTATTTT
>TRBJ2-5|.|TRBV7-2|.
CASSLVRETQYF
TGTGCCAGCAGCTTAGTTCGAGAGACCCAGTACTTC
>TRBJ1-1|few|TRBV6-2/TRBV6-3|.
CASREQGNTEAFF
TGTGCCAGCCGAGAGCAGGGGAACACTGAAGCTTTCTTT
>TRBJ1-1|many|TRBV14|.
CASSPIGGNEAFF
TGTGCCAGCAGCCCGATAGGCGGGAATGAAGCTTTCTTT
>TRBJ2-5|few|TRBV20-1|.
CSAPRGTGETQYF
TGCAGTGCTCCTCGGGGGACTGGAGAGACCCAGTACTTC
>TRBJ2-1|few|TRBV7-2|TRBD2
CASSPLTSGSGNEQFF
TGTGCCAGCAGCCCCCTTACTAGCGGGAGTGGGAATGAGCAGTTCTTC
>TRBJ2-5|.|TRBV5-4|TRBD2
CASSRGLAGEAETQYF
TGTGCCAGCAGCCGCGGACTAGCTGGGGAGGCAGAGACCCAGTACTTC
>TRBJ2-1|few|TRBV3-1|TRBD2
CASSQGTSGNYNEQFF
TGTGCCAGCAGCCAAGGGACTAGCGGGAACTACAATGAGCAGTTCTTC
>TRBJ2-7|.|TRBV9|.
CASSVSLVSSYEQYF
TGTGCCAGCAGCGTGAGTCTAGTGAGCTCCTACGAGCAGTACTTC